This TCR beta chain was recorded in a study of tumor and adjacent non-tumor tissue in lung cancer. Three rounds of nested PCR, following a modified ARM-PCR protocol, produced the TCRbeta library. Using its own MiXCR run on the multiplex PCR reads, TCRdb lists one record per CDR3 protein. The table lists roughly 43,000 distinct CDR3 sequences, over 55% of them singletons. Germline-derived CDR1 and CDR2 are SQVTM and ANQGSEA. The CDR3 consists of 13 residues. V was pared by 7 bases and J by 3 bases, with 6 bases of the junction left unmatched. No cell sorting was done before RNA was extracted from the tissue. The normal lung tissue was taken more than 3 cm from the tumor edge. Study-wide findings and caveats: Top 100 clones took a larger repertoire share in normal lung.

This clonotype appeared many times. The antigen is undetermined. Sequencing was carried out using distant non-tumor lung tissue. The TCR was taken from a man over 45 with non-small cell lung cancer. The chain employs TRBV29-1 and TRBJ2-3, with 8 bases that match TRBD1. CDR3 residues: CSAQGARTDTQYF. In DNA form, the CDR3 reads TGCAGCGCCCAGGGGGCGCGAACAGATACGCAGTATTTT.